This T cell receptor (beta chain) was found in a study of T-cell memory formation after mild COVID-19. Study-level information: The TCR clusters were mostly specific to one donor. Study-level findings and limits: For second-wave clones that peaked at day 37, SARS-CoV-2 specificity went unverified. The appearance of some responding clones in pre-infection memory suggested that cross-reactive memory joined. Mainly in CM and EM were contracting CD4+ clones; CD8+ were in EMRA.

With regard to this clonotype: Antigen unknown.

Trimming at V came to 5 bases and at J to 1 base, leaving 12 bases not matched to a gene. CDR3 size: 18 residues. Germline CDR1 is SGHNT and CDR2 is YENEEA. Using its own MiXCR run on the 5' RACE reads, TCRdb lists one record per CDR3 protein. This sample has about half a million distinct CDR3 sequences, with 15% to 20% found just once. The sequencing sample was made of PBMCs or a T cell subset sorted from them (not recorded which). V gene TRBV11-3 combines with J gene TRBJ2-1, with 9 nucleotides matching TRBD2. This TCR derives from an adult woman who had mild COVID-19 (a few samples of this study predate the infection). Cell type and time point are not known. Here the CDR3 reads CASSAWTSARASYNEQFF. In nucleotides, the CDR3 is TGTGCCAGCAGCGCCTGGACTAGCGCTCGTGCTTCCTACAATGAGCAGTTCTTC.